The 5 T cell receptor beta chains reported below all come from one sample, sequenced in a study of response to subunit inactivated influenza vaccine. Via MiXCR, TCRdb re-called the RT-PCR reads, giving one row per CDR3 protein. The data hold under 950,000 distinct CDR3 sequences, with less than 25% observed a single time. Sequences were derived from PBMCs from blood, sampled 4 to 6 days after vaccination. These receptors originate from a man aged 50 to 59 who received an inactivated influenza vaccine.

CDR3 bases: TGTGCCAGCAGACCCGGGCTCGTCAATGAGCAGTTCTTC. It translates to CASRPGLVNEQFF. V usage is TRBV4-2 and J usage is TRBJ2-1; D is uncertain. This CDR3 is 13 amino acids long. Germline CDR1 reads LGHNA; CDR2 reads YNFKEQ. V shed 6 bases and J shed 6 bases, with 12 bases lying between them.

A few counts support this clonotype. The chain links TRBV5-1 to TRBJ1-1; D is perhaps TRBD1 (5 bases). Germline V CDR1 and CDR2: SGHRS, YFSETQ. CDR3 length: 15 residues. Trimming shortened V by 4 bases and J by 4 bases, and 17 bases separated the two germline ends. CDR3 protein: CASSGGGGDGTEAFF. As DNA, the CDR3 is TGCGCCAGCAGCGGTGGAGGAGGGGATGGCACTGAAGCTTTCTTT.

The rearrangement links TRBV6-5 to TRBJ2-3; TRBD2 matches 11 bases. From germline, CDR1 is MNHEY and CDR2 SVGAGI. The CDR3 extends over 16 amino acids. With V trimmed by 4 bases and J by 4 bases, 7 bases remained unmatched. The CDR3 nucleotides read TGTGCCAGCAGTTTCCTATTAGCGGGGGGGGCAGATACGCAGTATTTT. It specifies CASSFLLAGGADTQYF.

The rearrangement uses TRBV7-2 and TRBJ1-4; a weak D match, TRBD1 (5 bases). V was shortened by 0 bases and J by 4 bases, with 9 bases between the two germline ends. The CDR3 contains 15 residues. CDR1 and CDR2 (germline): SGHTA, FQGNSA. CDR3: CASSLAPGYNEKLFF. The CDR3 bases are TGTGCCAGCAGCTTAGCCCCAGGGTATAATGAAAAACTGTTTTTT.

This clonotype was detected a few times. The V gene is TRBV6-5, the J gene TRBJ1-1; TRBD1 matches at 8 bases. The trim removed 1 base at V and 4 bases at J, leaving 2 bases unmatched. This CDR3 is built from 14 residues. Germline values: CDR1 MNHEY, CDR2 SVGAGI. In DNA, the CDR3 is TGTGCCAGCAGTTACTTGACAGGGGCCACTGAAGCTTTCTTT. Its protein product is CASSYLTGATEAFF.